One sample yielded the 22 T cell receptor beta chains listed below, sequenced in a study of cytomegalovirus exposure and HLA in healthy donors. The PCR used 60 Vbeta and 13 Jbeta primers. The method was immunoSEQ multiplex PCR; TCRdb's version includes in-frame clones alone and lacks a portion of them. The sample lists roughly 140,000 clones, 82% occurring once. Sample: PBMCs. The receptors were sampled from a woman in her forties or fifties in good health and CMV-seropositive.

This clone has more than one count but fewer than ten. The chain carries TRBV4-3 and TRBJ2-3, with D possibly being TRBD2 (7 bases). CDR3 length equals 18 residues. Trimming shortened V by 4 bases and J by 0 bases, and 20 bases separated the two germline ends. Germline CDR1 reads LGHNA; CDR2 reads YSLEER. CDR3 in amino acids: CASSRWRGQLSSTDTQYF. DNA for the CDR3: TGCGCCAGCAGCCGTTGGCGGGGGCAACTCAGCAGCACAGATACGCAGTATTTT.

The chain recombines TRBV19 with TRBJ1-4; 9 bases agree with TRBD1. V lost 10 bases, J lost 7 bases, and 7 bases stayed unmatched. This CDR3 is built from 13 residues. From germline, CDR1 is LNHDA and CDR2 SQIVND (reference sequence). CDR3 loop: CATKQGAGEKLFF. CDR3 sequence (DNA): TGTGCCACCAAACAGGGGGCGGGTGAAAAACTGTTTTTT.

The chain employs TRBV5-1 and TRBJ2-3, with no clear D. The V end was cut by 4 bases, the J end by 4 bases, with 16 bases between. CDR1 is SGHRS, CDR2 YFSETQ, per germline. This CDR3 has 15 amino acids. This CDR3 is CASSPSPFGADTQYF. For the CDR3, the DNA is TGCGCCAGCAGCCCCTCTCCCTTTGGAGCAGATACGCAGTATTTT.

This clone was seen a few times. The rearrangement links TRBV4-3 to TRBJ1-2; TRBD1 matches 9 bases. The germline V gene has CDR1 LGHNA and CDR2 YSLEER. There are 16 residues in the CDR3. J lost 2 bases, V lost 3 bases, and 7 bases had no gene match. In nucleotides, the CDR3 is TGCGCCAGCAGCCAGCCCTCCGGGACAGGGAACTATGGCTACACCTTC. Translated, it gives CASSQPSGTGNYGYTF.

The DNA of the CDR3 is TGTGCCAGCAGCTTAGGACAGTACTACGAGCAGTACTTC. This gives the protein CASSLGQYYEQYF. The J gene is TRBJ2-7, the V gene TRBV7-2; tentative D call: TRBD1 (5 bases). Germline lookup yields CDR1 SGHTA and CDR2 FQGNSA. The V end lost 1 base, the J end lost 3 bases, and 7 bases lay between the germline ends. The CDR3 contains 13 residues. Filled out from reference TRBV7-2 and TRBJ2-7, the complete variable domain reads GAGVSQSPSNKVTEKGKDVELRCDPISGHTALYWYRQSLGQGLEFLIYFQGNSAPDKSGLPSDRFSAERTGGSVSTLTIQRTQQEDSAVYLCASSLGQYYEQYFGPGTRLTVT.

The J gene is TRBJ2-3, the V gene TRBV7-2; the match to TRBD1 covers 10 bases. Germline CDR1 and CDR2: SGHTA and FQGNSA. The CDR3 has 14 residues. With V trimmed by 5 bases and J by 5 bases, 4 bases remained unmatched. CDR3 nucleotide sequence: TGTGCCAGCAGCCGCGGGACAGGGGAAGATACGCAGTATTTT. Its protein is CASSRGTGEDTQYF.

This clone appeared a single time. CDR3 nucleotide sequence: TGTGCCAGCAGCCGAGGGGGGGATAACTATGGCTACACCTTC. As protein: CASSRGGDNYGYTF. The J gene is TRBJ1-2, the V gene TRBV7-2, with D maybe TRBD1 (6 bases). Trimming pared 5 bases from V and 1 base from J, leaving 11 bases between. This CDR3 contains 14 residues. CDR1 SGHTA and CDR2 FQGNSA come from the germline V gene.

CDR3 sequence (DNA): TGTGCCAGCAGCGCTGCCCGCGGGGGTGGAGAAGGCTACACCTTC. Amino acid sequence: CASSAARGGGEGYTF. The chain is built from TRBV9 and TRBJ1-2; D may be TRBD1 (5 bases). The CDR3 totals 15 residues. V lost 3 bases and J 8 bases, leaving 20 bases between the germline ends. The germline CDR1 and CDR2 sequences are SGDLS and YYNGEE.

The chain employs TRBV19 and TRBJ1-2; a possible D gene is TRBD1 (5 bases). Germline CDR1 and CDR2: LNHDA and SQIVND (reference sequence). There are 17 residues in the CDR3. V lost 5 bases and J lost 0, with 19 bases in between. Here the CDR3 reads CASSRAKKTATNYGYTF. The DNA for the CDR3 is TGTGCCAGTAGTCGGGCGAAAAAGACAGCTACTAACTATGGCTACACCTTC.

This CDR3 reads CASSSFSLFYGYTF. The CDR3 DNA sequence: TGTGCCAGCAGTTCTTTCTCCCTCTTCTATGGCTACACCTTC. This chain joins TRBV6-1 and TRBJ1-2, with D unclear. Trimming removed 5 bases from V and 4 bases from J, with 14 bases in between. Germline lookup yields CDR1 MNHNS and CDR2 SASEGT. The CDR3 totals 14 residues.

This clone came up once. The chain carries TRBV25-1 and TRBJ2-1; 10 bases fit TRBD1. Germline V gene lookup returns CDR1 MGHDK and CDR2 SYGVNS. The CDR3 is 15 amino acids. V lost 3 bases, J lost 5 bases, and 4 bases stayed unmatched. The CDR3 DNA follows: TGTGCCAGCAGTGAGGGACAGGGGAAAAACAATGAGCAGTTCTTC. Protein sequence: CASSEGQGKNNEQFF.

This clone was observed a few times. The chain combines TRBV7-8 with TRBJ2-4, with 8 bases identical to TRBD2. The V and J ends lost 1 base and 3 bases, in that order; junction bases with no gene match: 14. Germline CDR1 and CDR2: SGHVS and FQNEAQ. This CDR3 region has 19 residues. Written as DNA, the CDR3 is TGTGCCAGCAGCTTAGGAGTCAGCGGGGGCGGGGAGGTCAAAAACATTCAGTACTTC. Amino acid sequence: CASSLGVSGGGEVKNIQYF. The variable domain in full, completed from reference TRBV7-8 and TRBJ2-4, reads GAGVSQSPRYKVAKRGQDVALRCDPISGHVSLFWYQQALGQGPEFLTYFQNEAQLDKSGLPSDRFFAERPEGSVSTLKIQRTQQEDSAVYLCASSLGVSGGGEVKNIQYFGAGTRLSVL.

The chain joins TRBV7-9 to TRBJ1-2; TRBD1 agrees at 9 bases. J was trimmed by 4 bases and V by 0 bases; bases with no gene match: 6. Germline CDR1 is SEHNR and CDR2 is FQNEAQ (reference sequence). This CDR3 spans 16 amino acids. The CDR3 nucleotides read TGTGCCAGCAGCTTAGCGACGGACAGGGGCCCCTATGGCTACACCTTC. This codes for CASSLATDRGPYGYTF.

The rearrangement joins TRBV30 to TRBJ1-5, with 10 nucleotides matching TRBD1. The germline V gene encodes CDR1 GTSNPN and CDR2 SVGIG (reference sequence). There are 16 residues in the CDR3. The V and J ends lost 2 bases and 2 bases, in that order; junction bases with no gene match: 6. CDR3 protein: CAWSPWDRGGNQPQHF. The CDR3 region has the DNA TGTGCCTGGAGTCCATGGGACAGGGGAGGCAATCAGCCCCAGCATTTT.

The chain links TRBV27 to TRBJ2-7; TRBD1 is a possible D gene (6 bases). This CDR3 has 12 residues. Trimming took off 7 bases at V and 6 bases at J, with 13 bases between the two ends. CDR1 MNHEY and CDR2 SMNVEV come from the germline V gene (reference sequence). The CDR3 loop is CASKAGVGEQYF. The CDR3 DNA is TGTGCCAGCAAGGCAGGGGTTGGCGAGCAGTACTTC.

As for this clone: An end of the junction does not agree with germline; a read error may underlie this. V is TRBV7-2 and J is TRBJ2-3, with a weak D call TRBD2 (5 bases). Germline loops: CDR1 SGHTA, CDR2 FQGNSA. This CDR3 comprises 13 residues. The CDR3 nucleotides read TGTGCCAGCAGCTTAGAGCGGCGGGCCAAAGTCCTCTTT. Amino acids: CASSLERRAKVLF.

CDR3 region: CASSWLELNTEAFF. As DNA, the CDR3 is TGTGCCAGCAGTTGGTTAGAGCTGAACACTGAAGCTTTCTTT. The rearrangement uses TRBV6-6 and TRBJ1-1; D remains ambiguous. Trimming took off 4 bases at V and 0 bases at J, with 9 bases between the two ends. Germline V gives CDR1 MNHNY, CDR2 SVGAGI (reference sequence). The CDR3 spans 14 residues.

The CDR3 DNA is TGCAGCACAGGATTGAACACCGGGGAGCTGTTTTTT. This encodes CSTGLNTGELFF. The chain combines TRBV29-1 with TRBJ2-2; a weak D match, TRBD1 (5 bases). In germline, CDR1 is SQVTM, CDR2 ANQGSEA. Trimming shortened V by 8 bases and J by 1 base, and 8 bases separated the two germline ends. This CDR3 comprises 12 residues.

The rearrangement joins TRBV10-3 to TRBJ2-7, with 7 bases identical to TRBD1. This CDR3 comprises 13 residues. J lost 3 bases, V lost 2 bases, and 1 base had no gene match. Germline CDR1 ENHRY, CDR2 SYGVKD. DNA of the CDR3: TGTGCCATCAGTGAGCGGGACAGCTACGAGCAGTACTTC. Amino acids: CAISERDSYEQYF.

V usage is TRBV7-9 and J usage is TRBJ1-6, with D unresolved. The CDR3 runs 12 residues. The germline V gene encodes CDR1 SEHNR and CDR2 FQNEAQ (reference sequence). Trimming took 3 bases from V and 8 from J, leaving 5 bases between them. CDR3 DNA: TGTGCCAGCAGCTTTCCGGATTCACCCCTCCACTTT. It codes for CASSFPDSPLHF.

The genes are TRBV5-4 and TRBJ1-1; 7 bases map to TRBD1. Per the germline V gene, CDR1 is SGHNT and CDR2 is YYREEE (reference sequence). Losses at the gene ends were 4 bases for V and 1 base for J; bases not matched to a gene: 10. The CDR3 has 16 amino acids. CDR3 region: CASSPERRDRNTEAFF. Written as DNA, the CDR3 is TGTGCCAGCAGCCCTGAACGGCGGGACAGGAACACTGAAGCTTTCTTT.

The CDR3 is CAISEGQGIGEAQYF. The CDR3 region has the DNA TGTGCCATCAGTGAGGGACAGGGAATAGGGGAGGCCCAGTACTTC. The J gene is TRBJ2-5, the V gene TRBV10-3; 8 positions agree with TRBD1. V was clipped by 2 bases and J by 9 bases; unmatched bases: 11. Per germline, CDR1 ENHRY and CDR2 SYGVKD. The CDR3 extends over 15 amino acids.